What follows are 27 T cell receptor beta chains derived from one specimen sequenced in a study of T cell changes during pregnancy in multiple sclerosis. Using immunoSEQ multiplex PCR, the repertoire was profiled, and TCRdb retains in-frame clones only, with some absent. The repertoire has approximately 20,000 clones, about 87% of them found once; the top ten carry over 4.5%. The material was CD8+ T cells from peripheral blood mononuclear cells, obtained after pregnancy. The receptors come from a female donor in good health, enrolled as a control in a pregnancy study.

The V gene is TRBV4-2, the J gene TRBJ2-3; 8 bases fit TRBD2. The CDR3 spans 17 residues. CDR1 is LGHNA and CDR2 is YNFKEQ in the germline V gene. Trimming cost V 1 base and J 2 bases; bases outside gene matches: 8. CDR3 protein: CASSQVHSGDPTDTQYF. For the CDR3, the DNA is TGTGCCAGCAGCCAAGTTCATAGCGGGGACCCCACAGATACGCAGTATTTT.

CDR3 DNA: TGCGCCAGCAGCCAAGGTCGGGGAAGTCAAGAGACCCAGTACTTC. It translates to CASSQGRGSQETQYF. This chain connects TRBV4-3 to TRBJ2-5; a weak D match, TRBD2 (5 bases). V lost 1 base and J lost 2, with 11 bases in between. The CDR3 has 15 residues. CDR1 and CDR2 from the germline V gene are LGHNA and YSLEER.

The chain is built from TRBV29-1 and TRBJ2-7, with TRBD1 as a possible D gene (5 bases). CDR1 and CDR2 (germline): SQVTM, ANQGSEA. The ends were cut back, 1 base at V and 5 bases at J, with 18 bases in the middle. The CDR3 sequence is 15 residues long. CDR3 protein: CSVEGGWGASNEQYF. DNA for the CDR3: TGCAGCGTTGAAGGAGGTTGGGGCGCGTCTAACGAGCAGTACTTC.

V is TRBV5-4 and J is TRBJ1-2; 8 nucleotides line up with TRBD1. This CDR3 spans 13 amino acids. Germline lookup yields CDR1 SGHNT and CDR2 YYREEE (reference sequence). The V and J ends lost 3 bases and 6 bases, in that order; junction bases with no gene match: 4. CDR3 DNA: TGTGCCAGCAGCTCGGACAGGGTTGATGGCTACACCTTC. Protein: CASSSDRVDGYTF.

The genes are TRBV19 and TRBJ2-1; TRBD2 aligns across 12 bases. There are 17 residues in the CDR3. Per the germline V gene, CDR1 is LNHDA and CDR2 is SQIVND (reference sequence). V lost 0 bases and J lost 5; bases outside the gene matches: 5. The CDR3 here is CASSIETSGGRNNEQFF. The CDR3, as DNA: TGTGCCAGTAGTATAGAAACTAGCGGGGGGAGAAACAATGAGCAGTTCTTC.

V is TRBV4-3 and J is TRBJ2-7, with D perhaps TRBD1 (5 bases). The V gene lost 1 base and the J gene lost 5 bases, with 12 bases spanning the gap. The CDR3 runs 14 residues. In germline, CDR1 is LGHNA, CDR2 YSLEER. The CDR3 DNA reads TGCGCCAGCAGCCAAGCAGCAGGGCGGAACGAGCAGTACTTC. It specifies CASSQAAGRNEQYF.

This chain uses TRBV5-1 with TRBJ1-4; TRBD1 is a possible D gene (5 bases). The germline V and J ends were trimmed by 7 bases and 7 bases, with 17 bases remaining between them. The CDR3 sequence is 14 residues long. Germline lookup yields CDR1 SGHRS and CDR2 YFSETQ. The CDR3 region is CASRPGRDGEKLFF. In nucleotides, the CDR3 is TGCGCCAGCCGACCCGGCAGGGATGGTGAAAAACTGTTTTTT.

This clone has just one count. The rearrangement links TRBV19 to TRBJ2-2, with TRBD2 matching over 7 bases. CDR1 and CDR2 from the germline V gene are LNHDA and SQIVND (reference sequence). V shed 4 bases and J 3 bases; nucleotides not matched to a gene: 14. This CDR3 comprises 18 residues. The CDR3 is CASSTRFRRTSDTGELFF. The DNA of the CDR3 is TGTGCCAGTAGTACCCGATTTCGCCGGACTAGTGACACCGGGGAGCTGTTTTTT.

The V and J genes are TRBV4-2 and TRBJ1-1; D is perhaps TRBD1 (5 bases). Germline CDR1 and CDR2: LGHNA and YNFKEQ. The CDR3 totals 16 residues. V lost 1 base to trimming and J lost 5 bases, with 17 bases between them. In DNA, the CDR3 is TGTGCCAGCAGCCAAGCTCGCGAAGGGGCGGGAACTGAAGCTTTCTTT. This translates into CASSQAREGAGTEAFF.

This clone was seen just once. The V and J genes are TRBV27 and TRBJ1-6; a weak D match, TRBD1 (5 bases). Trimming removed 2 bases from V and 5 bases from J, with 7 bases in between. The CDR3 contains 14 residues. Germline V CDR1 and CDR2: MNHEY, SMNVEV (reference sequence). The DNA of the CDR3 is TGTGCCAGCAGTTTAGGGGCAGATAATTCACCCCTCCACTTT. It translates to CASSLGADNSPLHF.

The rearrangement uses TRBV4-1 and TRBJ2-7; D gene unclear. The germline gives CDR1 MGHRA, CDR2 YSYEKL. CDR3 length equals 16 residues. V lost 6 bases to trimming and J lost 0 bases, with 18 bases between them. CDR3 in amino acids: CASSQTGTLSSYEQYF. DNA for the CDR3: TGCGCCAGCAGTCAAACCGGTACTCTTAGCTCCTACGAGCAGTACTTC.

The chain joins TRBV6-1 to TRBJ1-3; D is unresolved. CDR1 is MNHNS, CDR2 SASEGT, per germline. This CDR3 has 14 residues. Trimming cost V 8 bases and J 0 bases, with 11 bases left between them. The CDR3 DNA sequence: TGTGCCAGCCCCTCCAGGCCCTCTGGAAACACCATATATTTT. Translated, it gives CASPSRPSGNTIYF.

The genes are TRBV7-9 and TRBJ2-7; D is undetermined. The CDR3 runs 14 residues. V was trimmed by 1 base and J by 3 bases, leaving 10 bases between them. Germline CDR1 is SEHNR and CDR2 is FQNEAQ (reference sequence). The CDR3 here is CASSLDATDYEQYF. The CDR3 DNA follows: TGTGCCAGCAGCTTAGACGCTACAGACTACGAGCAGTACTTC.

The gene calls are TRBV4-1 and TRBJ1-2; no definite D call. V lost 0 bases, J lost 0 bases, and 11 bases lay in between. The CDR3 is made up of 16 amino acids. Germline V CDR1 and CDR2: MGHRA, YSYEKL. In DNA, the CDR3 is TGCGCCAGCAGCCAAGATACGACAATCGCTAACTATGGCTACACCTTC. Its protein is CASSQDTTIANYGYTF.

This sequence joins TRBV2 and TRBJ2-6; the D is unclear. The CDR3 spans 15 residues. Germline V lookup: CDR1 SNHLY, CDR2 FYNNEI. V gave up 8 bases and J gave up 0 bases, with 11 bases separating them. The CDR3 is CASADITSGANVLTF. The CDR3 DNA reads TGTGCCAGCGCTGACATCACCTCTGGGGCCAACGTCCTGACTTTC.

This chain joins TRBV27 and TRBJ2-1; TRBD1 matches 7 bases. The J segment lost 4 bases and the V segment lost 2 bases, leaving 8 bases of the junction unmatched. The CDR3 is 16 amino acids. Germline assignment: CDR1 MNHEY and CDR2 SMNVEV (reference sequence). The CDR3 here is CASSLGLTGSYNEQFF. CDR3 DNA: TGTGCCAGCAGTTTAGGGTTGACAGGGAGTTACAATGAGCAGTTCTTC.

V gene TRBV27 combines with J gene TRBJ2-1; D call uncertain. The CDR3 extends over 12 amino acids. Trimming left V 6 bases short and J 7 bases short, with 10 bases between. Germline lookup yields CDR1 MNHEY and CDR2 SMNVEV (reference sequence). CDR3 in amino acids: CASSSGWNEQFF. The CDR3 DNA reads as TGTGCCAGCAGCTCCGGGTGGAATGAGCAGTTCTTC.

The CDR3 DNA is TGTGCCAGCAGTTTGGTACTCGGAGAGACCCAGTACTTC. Translation: CASSLVLGETQYF. The chain couples TRBV27 to TRBJ2-5; D unclear. This CDR3 contains 13 residues. The V and J ends lost 3 bases and 4 bases respectively, with 9 bases between them. The germline V gene encodes CDR1 MNHEY and CDR2 SMNVEV (reference sequence).

J is TRBJ1-5 and V is TRBV6-1; unclear D gene. The CDR3 length is 16 residues. Per the germline V gene, CDR1 is MNHNS and CDR2 is SASEGT. Trimming took 0 bases from V and 5 from J, leaving 14 bases between them. CDR3 sequence reads: CASSEAGQANHQPQHF. As DNA, the CDR3 is TGTGCCAGCAGTGAAGCTGGGCAGGCAAACCATCAGCCCCAGCATTTT.

The rearrangement joins TRBV25-1 to TRBJ1-1, with D uncertain. Trimming removed 8 bases from V and 3 bases from J, with 4 bases in between. The CDR3 runs to 10 residues. CDR1 is MGHDK and CDR2 is SYGVNS in the germline V gene. CDR3 protein: CASPDTEAFF. For the CDR3, the DNA is TGTGCCAGCCCGGACACTGAAGCTTTCTTT. Together with reference TRBV25-1 and TRBJ1-1, the CDR3 gives the full variable domain: EADIYQTPRYLVIGTGKKITLECSQTMGHDKMYWYQQDPGMELHLIHYSYGVNSTEKGDLSSESTVSRIRTEHFPLTLESARPSHTSQYLCASPDTEAFFGQGTRLTVV.

V is TRBV6-5 and J is TRBJ1-2; perhaps TRBD1 as D (6 bases). V lost 5 bases and J lost 7, with 14 bases in between. The germline CDR1 and CDR2 sequences are MNHEY and SVGAGI. The CDR3 has 13 amino acids. The CDR3 coding sequence is TGTGCCAGCAGTCGTCCAACAGGGTTTGGCTACACCTTC. Encoded protein: CASSRPTGFGYTF.

The chain couples TRBV6-5 to TRBJ2-5; 7 nucleotides agree with TRBD1. V was pared by 5 bases and J by 2 bases, with 8 bases of the junction left unmatched. Germline V gene lookup returns CDR1 MNHEY and CDR2 SVGAGI. This CDR3 has 15 residues. In nucleotides, the CDR3 is TGTGCCAGCAGTCAAAGGGACAGCCTTCAAGAGACCCAGTACTTC. Translation gives CASSQRDSLQETQYF.

This chain joins TRBV29-1 and TRBJ2-7, with 7 positions matching TRBD1. The trim removed 2 bases at V and 1 base at J, leaving 8 bases unmatched. The CDR3 contains 15 residues. CDR1 SQVTM and CDR2 ANQGSEA come from the germline V gene. In nucleotides, the CDR3 is TGCAGCGTTGAACGGGGACAGCCTCCTTCCTACGAGCAGTACTTC. This gives the protein CSVERGQPPSYEQYF.

The chain is built from TRBV7-9 and TRBJ2-5; D perhaps matches TRBD2 (6 bases). Trimming took 5 bases from V and 4 from J, leaving 14 bases between them. The V gene's germline CDR1 is SEHNR and CDR2 FQNEAQ (reference sequence). The length of the CDR3 is 14 residues. The CDR3 nucleotides are TGTGCCAGCAGCCCCCTAGGGACTCCAGAGACCCAGTACTTC. Its protein product is CASSPLGTPETQYF.

The chain is built from TRBV28 and TRBJ1-1, with TRBD1 matching 7 bases. Germline assignment: CDR1 MDHEN and CDR2 SYDVKM. The CDR3 consists of 11 residues. Trimming at V came to 5 bases and at J to 10 bases, leaving 4 bases not matched to a gene. The CDR3 here is CASSPDRRAFF. The CDR3 bases are TGTGCCAGCAGTCCGGACAGGAGAGCTTTCTTT.

This clone showed up just once. The J gene is TRBJ1-4, the V gene TRBV11-2; D perhaps matches TRBD1 (6 bases). Germline values: CDR1 SGHAT, CDR2 FQNNGV. The CDR3 is 15 amino acids. Trimming stripped 3 bases from V and 3 bases from J, with 11 bases between. The DNA of the CDR3 is TGTGCCAGCAGCTTTGAGGGACACTCTAATGAAAAACTGTTTTTT. It encodes CASSFEGHSNEKLFF.

V usage is TRBV10-3 and J usage is TRBJ1-1; TRBD1 is a possible D gene (5 bases). The CDR3 spans 13 residues. The germline V gene has CDR1 ENHRY and CDR2 SYGVKD. Trimming left V 10 bases short and J 1 base short, with 13 bases between. The CDR3: CATLAGSNTEAFF. The CDR3 DNA is TGTGCCACCCTGGCAGGGTCGAACACTGAAGCTTTCTTT.